This TCR beta chain was sequenced during a study of cytomegalovirus exposure and HLA in healthy donors. Study-wide results and caveats: Highest at DRB1 and lowest at HLA-C, TCR association rates differed among HLA loci in a later analysis. A later analysis linked around 17,000 TCR beta sequences to HLA alleles at 0.05 false discovery rate. A list of around 150 TCR beta chains associated with cytomegalovirus was given. Common viral pathogens seemed, in a later analysis, to connect with several of the most significant clusters.

Deletions cut 11 bases from V and 6 bases from J, with 20 bases between. The CDR3 is 13 residues long. Germline CDR1 ENHRY, CDR2 SYGVKD. Concerning this clone itself: Its matching antigen is unknown.

It was with 60 Vbeta and 13 Jbeta primers that the PCR ran. Profiling relied on immunoSEQ multiplex PCR, and the TCRdb table lists in-frame clones only, not all of them. This repertoire comprises roughly 120,000 clones; its ten largest clones make up about 2.2%. This receptor was taken from a man aged 40-49 years in good health and CMV-seronegative. The specimen sequenced was PBMCs. The chain recombines TRBV10-3 with TRBJ2-7; D perhaps matches TRBD1 (6 bases). The CDR3 DNA sequence: TGTGCCGCGACTACTACACAGGGTGGCGAGCAGTACTTC. Its protein is CAATTTQGGEQYF.